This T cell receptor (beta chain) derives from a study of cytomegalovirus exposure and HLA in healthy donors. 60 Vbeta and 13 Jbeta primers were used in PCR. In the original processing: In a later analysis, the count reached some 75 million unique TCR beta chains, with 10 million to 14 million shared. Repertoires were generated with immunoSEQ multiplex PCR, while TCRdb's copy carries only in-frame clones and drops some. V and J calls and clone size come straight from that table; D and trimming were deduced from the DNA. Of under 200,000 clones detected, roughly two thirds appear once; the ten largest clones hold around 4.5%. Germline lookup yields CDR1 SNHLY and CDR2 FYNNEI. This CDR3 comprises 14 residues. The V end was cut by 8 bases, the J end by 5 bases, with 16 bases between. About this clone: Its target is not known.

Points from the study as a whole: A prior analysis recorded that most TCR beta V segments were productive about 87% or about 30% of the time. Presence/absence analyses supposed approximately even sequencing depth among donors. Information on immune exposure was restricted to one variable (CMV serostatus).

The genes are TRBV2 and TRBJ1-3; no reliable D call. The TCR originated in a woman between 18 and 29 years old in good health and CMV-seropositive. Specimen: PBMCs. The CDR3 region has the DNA TGTGCCAGCTGTAGCTCGGAGTCTAGAAACACCATATATTTT. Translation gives CASCSSESRNTIYF.